This T cell receptor beta chain was documented in a study of blood T cell repertoires in COVID-19. Study overall: From T cells, B-cell-depleted T cells, or PBMCs came the material, which was cDNA or gDNA.

The data were produced by immunoSEQ multiplex PCR, yet TCRdb's version contains in-frame clones alone and is incomplete. The table lists more than 150,000 clones, 75% to 80% of them singletons. This CDR3 has 15 residues. The germline V and J ends were trimmed by 5 bases and 0 bases, with 11 bases remaining between them. CDR1 and CDR2 from the germline V gene are SGHTA and FQGNSA. The sample was peripheral blood. V and J are TRBV7-2 and TRBJ1-3; tentatively, D is TRBD1 (5 bases). The TCR sequence derives from a woman aged 70-85 years with acute or convalescent COVID-19. CDR3 loop: CASSTMTASGNTIYF. The CDR3 nucleotides are TGTGCCAGCAGCACAATGACAGCCTCTGGAAACACCATATATTTT.